Following are 16 T cell receptor beta chains from one sample sequenced in a study of CD8 T cells in ankylosing spondylitis. Study results and limitations: There was a TCR beta motif, made of eight highly homologous variants, that appeared characteristic of ankylosing spondylitis blood.

Their recognized antigens are unknown. Via MiXCR, TCRdb re-called the 5' RACE reads, giving one row per CDR3 protein. Of a few hundred thousand distinct CDR3 sequences listed, about 16% are singletons. Input material: blood, either unsorted or a sorted T cell fraction (not recorded which). The source is a male donor with ankylosing spondylitis.

This chain uses TRBV10-3 with TRBJ2-1; 15 nucleotides agree with TRBD2. The V and J ends lost 11 bases and 7 bases, in that order; junction bases with no gene match: 12. Per germline, CDR1 ENHRY and CDR2 SYGVKD. The CDR3 consists of 16 residues. The CDR3 spells CALGLAGGAGANEQFF. CDR3 coding DNA: TGTGCCCTGGGACTAGCGGGAGGTGCCGGGGCGAATGAGCAGTTCTTC.

The rearrangement joins TRBV27 to TRBJ1-2; 10 positions match TRBD1. Trimming took 0 bases from V and 8 from J; bases not matched to a gene: 6. Per germline, CDR1 MNHEY and CDR2 SMNVEV (reference sequence). This CDR3 region has 15 residues. This chain's CDR3 is CASSLSTGGPQGYTF. CDR3 DNA sequence: TGTGCCAGCAGTTTATCGACAGGGGGCCCCCAAGGCTACACCTTC.

This clonotype was seen a handful of times. This chain joins TRBV7-2 and TRBJ2-7; 8 bases are shared with TRBD1. Germline CDR1 reads SGHTA; CDR2 reads FQGNSA. This CDR3 is built from 14 residues. V lost 5 bases to trimming and J lost 4 bases; unmatched junction nucleotides: 7. The CDR3 DNA follows: TGTGCCAGCAGCCCTTACAGGGGGAGTTACGAGCAGTACTTC. Amino acids: CASSPYRGSYEQYF.

This clonotype was recorded many times. V usage is TRBV10-3 and J usage is TRBJ2-7; no clear D. The CDR3 is 13 residues long. Between the trimmed V and J ends, which lost 0 bases and 4 bases, there was a span of 7 bases. The germline V gene has CDR1 ENHRY and CDR2 SYGVKD. The CDR3 coding sequence is TGTGCCATCAGTGAGTCGACCCTATACGAGCAGTACTTC. The encoded protein is CAISESTLYEQYF.

This chain joins TRBV7-9 and TRBJ1-4, with 7 bases lining up with TRBD1. CDR3 length: 12 amino acids. After removal of 11 bases from V and 6 bases from J, the junction contained 6 bases not matched to a gene. The germline gives CDR1 SEHNR, CDR2 FQNEAQ (reference sequence). CDR3: CAHTGVDEKLFF. In nucleotides, the CDR3 is TGTGCCCACACAGGGGTCGATGAAAAACTGTTTTTT.

The rearrangement joins TRBV7-9 to TRBJ2-7; D possibly corresponds to TRBD1 (7 bases). This CDR3 is built from 15 residues. Trimming took off 5 bases at V and 3 bases at J, with 17 bases between the two ends. Germline CDR1 and CDR2: SEHNR and FQNEAQ (reference sequence). The CDR3 protein is CASSPGGPDGYEQYF. Here the CDR3 DNA reads TGTGCCAGCAGCCCAGGGGGGCCCGACGGCTACGAGCAGTACTTC. Full variable domain (missing parts from reference TRBV7-9 and TRBJ2-7): DTGVSQNPRHKITKRGQNVTFRCDPISEHNRLYWYRQTLGQGPEFLTYFQNEAQLEKSRLLSDRFSAERPKGSFSTLEIQRTEQGDSAMYLCASSPGGPDGYEQYFGPGTRLTVT.

The V and J genes are TRBV15 and TRBJ2-1; perhaps TRBD2 as D (6 bases). The CDR3 consists of 17 residues. Trimming cost V 3 bases and J 2 bases, with 17 bases left between them. CDR1 and CDR2 from the germline V gene are LNHNV and YYDKDF (reference sequence). The CDR3 spells CATSSPIAVLTYNEQFF. CDR3 coding DNA: TGTGCCACCAGCAGCCCTATAGCGGTCCTAACCTACAATGAGCAGTTCTTC.

This clonotype was observed a few times. The gene calls are TRBV9 and TRBJ2-1; TRBD1 is a possible D gene (7 bases). The germline V gene encodes CDR1 SGDLS and CDR2 YYNGEE. Between the trimmed V and J ends, which lost 0 bases and 4 bases, there was a span of 11 bases. The CDR3 totals 15 residues. In DNA, the CDR3 is TGTGCCAGCAGCGTAGTGTCAGGGGGGTACAATGAGCAGTTCTTC. Protein product: CASSVVSGGYNEQFF.

The chain employs TRBV12-3 or TRBV12-4 and TRBJ1-5; 8 nucleotides agree with TRBD1. CDR3 length: 15 residues. V shed 2 bases, J shed 4 bases, and the junction held 4 bases outside the gene matches. The chain's CDR3 is CASSLFTGGNQPQHF. Written as DNA, the CDR3 is TGTGCCAGCAGTTTATTTACAGGGGGAAATCAGCCCCAGCATTTT.

This clonotype was detected a few times. The chain recombines TRBV5-1 with TRBJ2-1; the match to TRBD2 covers 7 bases. CDR3 size: 16 residues. Germline loops: CDR1 SGHRS, CDR2 YFSETQ. V lost 2 bases and J lost 0; bases outside the gene matches: 5. The CDR3 DNA sequence: TGCGCCAGCAGCTTAAGCGGGGTAAGCTCCTACAATGAGCAGTTCTTC. The encoded protein is CASSLSGVSSYNEQFF.

This clonotype has only a few counts. V and J are TRBV7-9 and TRBJ2-2, with D unresolved. V lost 5 bases, J lost 5 bases, and 12 bases lay in between. The CDR3 length is 14 residues. Looked up from germline, CDR1 is SEHNR and CDR2 is FQNEAQ (reference sequence). This CDR3 reads CASSAFPGTGELFF. The CDR3 region has the DNA TGTGCCAGCAGCGCCTTCCCAGGAACCGGGGAGCTGTTTTTT.

This chain joins TRBV4-1 and TRBJ1-4, with a weak D call TRBD1 (5 bases). The V gene's germline CDR1 is MGHRA and CDR2 YSYEKL. This CDR3 comprises 16 residues. The ends were cut back, 1 base at V and 8 bases at J, with 17 bases in the middle. In DNA, the CDR3 is TGCGCCAGCAGCCAAGGAGTTGGGGGAGTTCGAGAAAAACTGTTTTTT. Amino acid sequence: CASSQGVGGVREKLFF.

This clonotype was counted at least ten times. V gene TRBV20-1 combines with J gene TRBJ2-3; a possible D gene is TRBD1 (6 bases). Trimming took off 2 bases at V and 0 bases at J, with 12 bases between the two ends. CDR3 length equals 15 residues. Germline values: CDR1 DFQATT, CDR2 SNEGSKA (reference sequence). The CDR3 bases are TGCAGTGCTAGAACCGGGACAATGAGCACAGATACGCAGTATTTT. It encodes CSARTGTMSTDTQYF.

This clonotype was picked up a small number of times. J is TRBJ2-7 and V is TRBV4-1; D is perhaps TRBD1 (5 bases). The CDR3 sequence is 18 residues long. V was cut by 0 bases and J by 0 bases, with 18 bases left in between. CDR1 is MGHRA and CDR2 is YSYEKL in the germline V gene. CDR3: CASSQDLLRTLSSYEQYF. The CDR3 nucleotides read TGCGCCAGCAGCCAAGATCTCTTAAGGACACTTAGCTCCTACGAGCAGTACTTC.

This clonotype was found a few times. This sequence joins TRBV11-3 and TRBJ2-2; 13 bases fit TRBD2. CDR3 length equals 16 residues. Germline-derived CDR1 and CDR2 are SGHNT and YENEEA. V dropped 5 bases and J dropped 6; count of bases not matched to a gene: 6. The CDR3 DNA is TGTGCCAGCAGCCATTGGACTAGCGGGGGTTCCGGGGAGCTGTTTTTT. It yields the protein CASSHWTSGGSGELFF.

The chain is built from TRBV12-3 or TRBV12-4 and TRBJ2-3, with 11 bases matching TRBD2. The CDR3 totals 15 residues. V was pared by 7 bases and J by 1 base, with 4 bases of the junction left unmatched. The CDR3 loop reads CASTPTSGGTDTQYF. In DNA form, the CDR3 reads TGTGCCAGCACCCCGACTAGCGGGGGCACAGATACGCAGTATTTT.